This T cell receptor (beta chain) is from a study of blood T cell repertoires in COVID-19. Looking at the study overall: Acute and convalescent COVID-19 specimens originated in the United States, Italy and Spain. Nucleic acid was either cDNA or gDNA, and it came from T cells, B-cell-depleted T cells, or PBMCs.

The CDR3 is 14 residues long. Germline V lookup: CDR1 SNHLY, CDR2 FYNNEI. The V end lost 7 bases, the J end lost 6 bases, and 19 bases lay between the germline ends. Original processing methods: It was from reference gene primer amplification that nucleated cell counts were estimated. TCRdb's copy holds only in-frame clones and misses some; the assay was immunoSEQ multiplex PCR. V and J calls and clone size are as listed in that table; D and trimming were resolved from the DNA. Counted here are about 350,000 clones, around 90% occurring once; the ten biggest clones make up 3% to 4.5%. Seattle researchers signed up patients amid active infection and tracked them longitudinally.

The source material was peripheral blood. This clonotype originated in a woman aged 55-69 years with COVID-19, enrolled during active disease. The chain recombines TRBV2 with TRBJ2-7; D may be TRBD2 (5 bases). The DNA of the CDR3 is TGTGCCAGCACCCTGAGGGTAATTTCGTCCGAGCAGTACTTC. Its translation is CASTLRVISSEQYF.